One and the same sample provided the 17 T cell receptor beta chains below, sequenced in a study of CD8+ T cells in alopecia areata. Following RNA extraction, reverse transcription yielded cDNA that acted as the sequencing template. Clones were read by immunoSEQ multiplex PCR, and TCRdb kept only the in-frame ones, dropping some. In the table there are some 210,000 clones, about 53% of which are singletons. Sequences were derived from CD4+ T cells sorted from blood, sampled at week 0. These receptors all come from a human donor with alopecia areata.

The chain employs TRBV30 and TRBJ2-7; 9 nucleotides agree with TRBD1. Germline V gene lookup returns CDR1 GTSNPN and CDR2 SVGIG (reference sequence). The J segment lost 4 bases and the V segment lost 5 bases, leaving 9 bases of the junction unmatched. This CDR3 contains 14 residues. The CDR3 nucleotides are TGTGCCTGGGGAAGGACAGGGGTGGGATACGAGCAGTACTTC. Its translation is CAWGRTGVGYEQYF.

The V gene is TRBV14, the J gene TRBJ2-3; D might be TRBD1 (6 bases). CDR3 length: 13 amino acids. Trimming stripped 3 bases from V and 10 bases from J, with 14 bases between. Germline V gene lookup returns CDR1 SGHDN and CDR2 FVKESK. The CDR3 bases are TGTGCCAGCAGCCACCGCCGGGACACCGCGCAGTATTTT. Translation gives CASSHRRDTAQYF.

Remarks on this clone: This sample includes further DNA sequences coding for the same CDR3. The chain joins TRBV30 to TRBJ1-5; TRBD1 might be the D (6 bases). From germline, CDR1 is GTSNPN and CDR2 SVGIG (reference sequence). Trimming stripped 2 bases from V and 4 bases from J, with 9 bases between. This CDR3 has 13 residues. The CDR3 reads CAWSLQGNQPQHF. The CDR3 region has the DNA TGTGCCTGGAGTCTACAGGGAAATCAGCCCCAGCATTTT.

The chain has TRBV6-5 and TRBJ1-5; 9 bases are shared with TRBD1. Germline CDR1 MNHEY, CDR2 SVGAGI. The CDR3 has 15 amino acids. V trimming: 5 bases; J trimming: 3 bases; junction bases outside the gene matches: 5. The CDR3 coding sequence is TGTGCCAGCAGTACACAGGGGGCCAACAATCAGCCCCAGCATTTT. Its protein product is CASSTQGANNQPQHF.

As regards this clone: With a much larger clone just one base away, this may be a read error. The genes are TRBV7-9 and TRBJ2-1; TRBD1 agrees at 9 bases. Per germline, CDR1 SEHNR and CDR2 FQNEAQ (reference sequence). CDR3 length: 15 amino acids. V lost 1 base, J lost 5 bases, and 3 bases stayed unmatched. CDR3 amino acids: CASSLGTGVHNEQFF. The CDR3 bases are TGTGCCAGCAGCTTAGGGACAGGGGTCCACAATGAGCAGTTCTTC.

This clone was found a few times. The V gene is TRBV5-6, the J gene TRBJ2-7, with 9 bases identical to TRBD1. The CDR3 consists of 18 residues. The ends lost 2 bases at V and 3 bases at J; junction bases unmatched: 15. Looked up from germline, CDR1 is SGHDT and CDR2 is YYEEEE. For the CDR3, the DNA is TGTGCCAGCAGCTTACAAACCGACTCGGGACAGGGCTACTACGAGCAGTACTTC. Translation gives CASSLQTDSGQGYYEQYF.

CDR3 DNA: TGTGCCAGCAGCTCTCACAGGGGAACTAATGAAAAACTGTTTTTT. The encoded protein is CASSSHRGTNEKLFF. V is TRBV9 and J is TRBJ1-4, with 7 nucleotides matching TRBD1. J was trimmed by 1 base and V by 4 bases; bases with no gene match: 4. Germline assignment: CDR1 SGDLS and CDR2 YYNGEE. This CDR3 contains 15 residues.

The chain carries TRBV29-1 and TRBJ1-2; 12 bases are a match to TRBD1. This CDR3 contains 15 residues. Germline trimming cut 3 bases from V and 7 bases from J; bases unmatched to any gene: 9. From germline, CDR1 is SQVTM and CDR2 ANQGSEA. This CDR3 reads CSVEGTGGFLVGYTF. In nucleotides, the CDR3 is TGCAGCGTTGAGGGGACAGGGGGCTTTCTGGTTGGCTACACCTTC.

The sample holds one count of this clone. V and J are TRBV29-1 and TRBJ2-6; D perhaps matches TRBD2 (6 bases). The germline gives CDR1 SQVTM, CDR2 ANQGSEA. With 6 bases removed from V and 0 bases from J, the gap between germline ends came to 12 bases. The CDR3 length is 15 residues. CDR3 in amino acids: CSVGDWHSGANVLTF. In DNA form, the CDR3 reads TGCAGCGTCGGGGACTGGCACTCTGGGGCCAACGTCCTGACTTTC.

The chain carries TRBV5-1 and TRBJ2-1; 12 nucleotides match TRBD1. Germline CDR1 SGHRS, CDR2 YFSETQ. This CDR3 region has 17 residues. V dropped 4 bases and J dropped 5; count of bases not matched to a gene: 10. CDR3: CASSRDRGLGRNNEQFF. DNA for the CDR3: TGCGCCAGCAGCCGGGACAGGGGGCTCGGCCGAAACAATGAGCAGTTCTTC.

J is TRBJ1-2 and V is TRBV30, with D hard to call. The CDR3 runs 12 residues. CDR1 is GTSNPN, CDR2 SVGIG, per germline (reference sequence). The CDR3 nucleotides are TGTTCGAGTCAAGGATTTAACTATGGCTACACCTTC. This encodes CSSQGFNYGYTF. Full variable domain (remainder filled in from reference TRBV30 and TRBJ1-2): SQTIHQWPATLVQPVGSPLSLECTVEGTSNPNLYWYRQAAGRGLQLLFYSVGIGQISSEVPQNLSASRPQDRQFILSSKKLLLSDSGFYLCSSQGFNYGYTFGSGTRLTVV.

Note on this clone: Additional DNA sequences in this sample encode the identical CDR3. CDR3 residues: CAWSVSLNYGYTF. Here the CDR3 DNA reads TGTGCCTGGAGTGTATCCCTTAACTATGGCTACACCTTC. The chain uses TRBV30 and TRBJ1-2; unclear D gene. CDR3 length equals 13 residues. The V and J ends lost 0 bases and 1 base respectively, with 6 bases between them. From germline, CDR1 is GTSNPN and CDR2 SVGIG (reference sequence).

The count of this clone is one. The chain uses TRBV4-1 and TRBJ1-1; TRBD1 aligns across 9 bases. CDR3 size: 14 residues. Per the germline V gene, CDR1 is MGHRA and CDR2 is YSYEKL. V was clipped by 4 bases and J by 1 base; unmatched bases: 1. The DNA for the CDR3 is TGCGCCAGCAGCCGGGGACAGGGGAACACTGAAGCTTTCTTT. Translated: CASSRGQGNTEAFF.

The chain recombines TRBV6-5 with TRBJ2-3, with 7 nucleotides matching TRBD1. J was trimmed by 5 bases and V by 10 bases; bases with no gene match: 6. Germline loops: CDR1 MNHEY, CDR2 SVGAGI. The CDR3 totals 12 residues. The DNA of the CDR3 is TGTGCCACCCGACAGGGAGTAGATACGCAGTATTTT. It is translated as CATRQGVDTQYF.

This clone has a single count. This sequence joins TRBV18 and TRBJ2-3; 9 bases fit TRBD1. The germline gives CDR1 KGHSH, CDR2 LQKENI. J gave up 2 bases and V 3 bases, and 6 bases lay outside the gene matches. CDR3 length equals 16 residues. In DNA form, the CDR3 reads TGTGCCAGCTCACCTACCGGGACAGGGCACACAGATACGCAGTATTTT. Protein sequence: CASSPTGTGHTDTQYF.

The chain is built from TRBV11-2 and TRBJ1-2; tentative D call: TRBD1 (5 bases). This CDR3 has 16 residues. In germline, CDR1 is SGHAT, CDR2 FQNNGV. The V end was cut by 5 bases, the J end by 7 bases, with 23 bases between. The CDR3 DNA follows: TGTGCCAGCAGCCCATCCGGCGCAGGGAAGAAGGGTGGCTACACCTTC. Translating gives CASSPSGAGKKGGYTF.

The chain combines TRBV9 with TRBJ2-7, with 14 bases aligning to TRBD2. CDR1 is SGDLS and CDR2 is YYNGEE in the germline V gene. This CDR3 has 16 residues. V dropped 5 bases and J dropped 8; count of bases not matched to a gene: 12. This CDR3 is CASSAGTSGSKGQQYF. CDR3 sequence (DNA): TGTGCCAGCAGTGCCGGGACTAGCGGGAGCAAGGGGCAGCAGTACTTC.